One and the same sample provided the 20 T cell receptor beta chains below, sequenced in a study of T cells in Graves' hyperthyroidism and ophthalmopathy. The TCR beta CDR3 regions underwent amplification using RNA transcripts as the source. The HTBI primer set was used in a first-round RT-PCR of the TCR CDR3. TCRdb used MiXCR to reprocess the multiplex PCR reads, holding one entry per CDR3 protein. This sample carries 500,000 to 650,000 distinct CDR3 sequences, about 15% of them seen once, and the ten largest clones take approximately 12%. The sequencing input was blood. All receptors come from a woman aged 45-59 years with Graves' ophthalmopathy.

This clonotype was picked up many times. This rearrangement joins TRBV18 to TRBJ2-3; TRBD1 matches 7 bases. After removal of 2 bases from V and 5 bases from J, the junction contained 10 bases not matched to a gene. Germline CDR1 is KGHSH and CDR2 is LQKENI. CDR3 length: 16 amino acids. The CDR3 here is CASSPGTGTAGDTQYF. DNA for the CDR3: TGTGCCAGCTCACCAGGAACCGGGACAGCAGGAGATACGCAGTATTTT.

This clonotype was counted ten times or more. The gene calls are TRBV3-1 and TRBJ2-7; 8 nucleotides agree with TRBD1. The CDR3 has 16 amino acids. With 0 bases clipped from V and 5 bases from J, the junction kept 9 bases outside the gene matches. The germline CDR1 and CDR2 sequences are LGHDT and YNNKEL (reference sequence). CDR3 loop: CASSQDLVTGVDEQYF. The CDR3 coding sequence is TGTGCCAGCAGCCAAGATCTCGTGACAGGGGTTGACGAGCAGTACTTC.

This clonotype has just a few counts. The V gene is TRBV19, the J gene TRBJ2-3, with 7 nucleotides matching TRBD2. The CDR3 loop spans 15 amino acids. The J segment lost 2 bases and the V segment lost 10 bases, leaving 12 bases of the junction unmatched. The germline V gene encodes CDR1 LNHDA and CDR2 SQIVND (reference sequence). CDR3 protein: CATVFSGPSTDTQYF. The CDR3 DNA follows: TGTGCCACCGTCTTTAGCGGGCCCTCCACAGATACGCAGTATTTT.

This clonotype was recorded many times. The genes are TRBV12-3 or TRBV12-4 and TRBJ1-2; tentatively, D is TRBD1 (5 bases). Trimming cost V 10 bases and J 4 bases, with 16 bases left between them. The CDR3 totals 13 residues. The CDR3 is CATSLGRGYGYTF. The CDR3, as DNA: TGTGCCACCTCACTGGGACGGGGCTATGGCTACACCTTC.

The chain uses TRBV10-3 and TRBJ2-1, with 7 bases identical to TRBD2. The CDR3 loop spans 15 amino acids. V lost 7 bases and J lost 0; bases outside the gene matches: 6. Germline-derived CDR1 and CDR2 are ENHRY and SYGVKD. The CDR3 protein is CAIKAGVGSYNEQFF. The CDR3 region has the DNA TGTGCCATCAAGGCGGGGGTCGGCTCCTACAATGAGCAGTTCTTC.

This clonotype was seen only a few times. The V gene is TRBV18, the J gene TRBJ1-1; maybe TRBD1 (5 bases). Deletions cut 2 bases from V and 6 bases from J, with 13 bases between. CDR1 KGHSH and CDR2 LQKENI come from the germline V gene. The CDR3 length is 14 residues. The CDR3 region has the DNA TGTGCCAGCTCACCAGCGTCAGGGTTTCCTGAAGCTTTCTTT. Its protein product is CASSPASGFPEAFF.

This clonotype was detected only a few times. The rearrangement links TRBV7-9 to TRBJ2-1; possible D gene TRBD1, 6 bases. The CDR3 loop spans 17 amino acids. The germline gives CDR1 SEHNR, CDR2 FQNEAQ (reference sequence). Trimming left V 5 bases short and J 7 bases short, with 24 bases between. The CDR3 loop reads CASSPPGGPRTMNEQFF. In nucleotides, the CDR3 is TGTGCCAGCAGCCCCCCTGGGGGCCCTCGAACGATGAATGAGCAGTTCTTC. The entire variable domain, with the rest obtained from reference TRBV7-9 and TRBJ2-1, is as follows: DTGVSQNPRHKITKRGQNVTFRCDPISEHNRLYWYRQTLGQGPEFLTYFQNEAQLEKSRLLSDRFSAERPKGSFSTLEIQRTEQGDSAMYLCASSPPGGPRTMNEQFFGPGTRLTVL.

This clonotype was detected ten times or more. The chain is built from TRBV12-3 or TRBV12-4 and TRBJ1-5; 10 bases map to TRBD1. The V and J ends lost 5 bases and 5 bases, in that order; junction bases with no gene match: 6. CDR3 length: 15 amino acids. This CDR3 is CASSLDRGLYQPQHF. DNA of the CDR3: TGTGCCAGCAGTCTCGACAGGGGGCTATATCAGCCCCAGCATTTT.

This chain uses TRBV9 with TRBJ2-7; 8 bases are a match to TRBD2. Trimming cost V 0 bases and J 2 bases; bases outside gene matches: 7. The germline V gene has CDR1 SGDLS and CDR2 YYNGEE. The CDR3 runs 16 residues. The chain's CDR3 is CASSVVMAGGAYEQYF. CDR3 nucleotides: TGTGCCAGCAGCGTAGTAATGGCGGGAGGCGCCTACGAGCAGTACTTC.

The table lists this clonotype with a count of one. V gene TRBV25-1 combines with J gene TRBJ1-5; TRBD1 aligns across 7 bases. The V gene's germline CDR1 is MGHDK and CDR2 SYGVNS. The CDR3 extends over 13 amino acids. J lost 6 bases, V lost 4 bases, and 3 bases had no gene match. The CDR3 DNA reads as TGTGCCAGCAGTGGACAGGGTGGTCAGCCCCAGCATTTT. This translates into CASSGQGGQPQHF. Full variable domain (remainder filled in from reference TRBV25-1 and TRBJ1-5): EADIYQTPRYLVIGTGKKITLECSQTMGHDKMYWYQQDPGMELHLIHYSYGVNSTEKGDLSSESTVSRIRTEHFPLTLESARPSHTSQYLCASSGQGGQPQHFGDGTRLSIL.

This clonotype occurred many times. Germline and junction disagree at one end, which may indicate a read error. V and J are TRBV28 and TRBJ1-2; 11 bases align to TRBD1. Germline V CDR1 and CDR2: MDHEN, SYDVKM. The length of the CDR3 is 15 residues. CDR3 DNA sequence: TGTGCCAGCAGTGGGGACAGGGGGGAAAGGTTAGGCTACACTTTC. It encodes CASSGDRGERLGYTF.

This clonotype was seen a handful of times. The V and J genes are TRBV5-5 and TRBJ2-2; 9 bases line up with TRBD1. Germline assignment: CDR1 SGHKS and CDR2 YYEKEE (reference sequence). The trim removed 3 bases at V and 7 bases at J, leaving 10 bases unmatched. CDR3 length: 16 residues. The CDR3 bases are TGTGCCAGCAGCTCCTCCCAACGGACAGGGGTCGGGGAGCTGTTTTTT. Amino acids: CASSSSQRTGVGELFF.

This chain connects TRBV29-1 to TRBJ1-4; 9 bases map to TRBD1. After removal of 1 base from V and 5 bases from J, the junction contained 5 bases not matched to a gene. Looked up from germline, CDR1 is SQVTM and CDR2 is ANQGSEA. The CDR3 totals 15 residues. CDR3 sequence reads: CSVEASGQGNEKLFF. The DNA for the CDR3 is TGCAGCGTTGAAGCCTCGGGACAGGGAAATGAAAAACTGTTTTTT.

V usage is TRBV20-1 and J usage is TRBJ2-5; D is undetermined. CDR3 length equals 13 residues. Trimming left V 3 bases short and J 5 bases short, with 13 bases between. CDR1 and CDR2 from the germline V gene are DFQATT and SNEGSKA (reference sequence). The CDR3 sequence is CSASLSYSETQYF. As DNA, the CDR3 is TGCAGTGCTAGTCTATCGTATTCGGAGACCCAGTACTTC.

The CDR3 region is CASSPSGPHYNEQFF. The CDR3 DNA is TGTGCCAGCAGCCCTAGCGGGCCTCATTACAATGAGCAGTTCTTC. The chain couples TRBV27 to TRBJ2-1, with TRBD2 matching 8 bases. V dropped 6 bases and J dropped 4; count of bases not matched to a gene: 8. Germline lookup yields CDR1 MNHEY and CDR2 SMNVEV (reference sequence). The length of the CDR3 is 15 residues.

The gene calls are TRBV6-2 or TRBV6-3 and TRBJ2-7; 10 bases map to TRBD2. The CDR3 covers 13 residues. Germline CDR1 and CDR2: MNHEY and SVGEGT. The junction had 4 bases not matched to a gene; V was cut back by 6 bases and J by 5 bases. CDR3 sequence: CASRTSGTDEQYF. CDR3 DNA: TGTGCCAGCAGAACTAGCGGGACGGACGAGCAGTACTTC.

The sample holds many counts of this clonotype. The chain is built from TRBV5-6 and TRBJ2-5; TRBD2 aligns across 10 bases. This CDR3 is 18 amino acids long. The trim removed 3 bases at V and 3 bases at J, leaving 14 bases unmatched. CDR1 and CDR2 from the germline V gene are SGHDT and YYEEEE. In DNA form, the CDR3 reads TGTGCCAGCAGCTACAGCCTTCCGACTCTAGCGGGGGAAGAGACCCAGTACTTC. This encodes CASSYSLPTLAGEETQYF. The whole variable domain, remainder taken from reference TRBV5-6 and TRBJ2-5, is DAGVTQSPTHLIKTRGQQVTLRCSPKSGHDTVSWYQQALGQGPQFIFQYYEEEERQRGNFPDRFSGHQFPNYSSELNVNALLLGDSALYLCASSYSLPTLAGEETQYFGPGTRLLVL.

The sample holds a few counts of this clonotype. The V call is TRBV7-2, the J call TRBJ1-6; D may be TRBD1 (5 bases). Germline values: CDR1 SGHTA, CDR2 FQGNSA. CDR3 length: 18 amino acids. V shed 1 base and J shed 7 bases, with 20 bases lying between them. CDR3 sequence: CASSLVGGGGGQNSPLHF. The CDR3 bases are TGTGCCAGCAGCTTAGTAGGTGGGGGGGGAGGACAAAATTCACCCCTCCACTTT.

This clonotype was seen many times. The V and J genes are TRBV7-2 and TRBJ2-7; 11 nucleotides align to TRBD2. This CDR3 comprises 14 residues. Trimming at V came to 6 bases and at J to 6 bases, leaving 7 bases not matched to a gene. CDR1 and CDR2 (germline): SGHTA, FQGNSA. This CDR3 is CASSRLAGMPEQYF. The CDR3 DNA sequence: TGTGCCAGCAGTAGACTAGCGGGAATGCCCGAGCAGTACTTC.

This clonotype was counted ten times or more. The V and J genes are TRBV10-3 and TRBJ2-7; TRBD1 agrees at 9 bases. Germline assignment: CDR1 ENHRY and CDR2 SYGVKD. The junction had 5 bases not matched to a gene; V was cut back by 6 bases and J by 5 bases. The CDR3 has 13 amino acids. The CDR3 nucleotides read TGTGCCATCAGGAGGACAGGGGAAGACGAGCAGTACTTC. As protein: CAIRRTGEDEQYF.